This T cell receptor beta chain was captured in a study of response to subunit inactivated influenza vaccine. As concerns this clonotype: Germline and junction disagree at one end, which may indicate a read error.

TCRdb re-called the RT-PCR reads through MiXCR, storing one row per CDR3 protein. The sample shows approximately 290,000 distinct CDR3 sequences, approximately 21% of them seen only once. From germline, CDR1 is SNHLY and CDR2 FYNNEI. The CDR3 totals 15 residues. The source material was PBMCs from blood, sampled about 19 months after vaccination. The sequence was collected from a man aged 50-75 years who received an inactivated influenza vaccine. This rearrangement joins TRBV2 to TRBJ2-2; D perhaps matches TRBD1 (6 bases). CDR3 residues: CASGDRKRNTGELFF. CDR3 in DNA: TGTGCCAGCGGTGACAGGAAGCGAAACACCGGGGAGCTGTTTTTT.